The next 30 T cell receptor beta chains were all read from a single sample in a study of identical twins. Via MiXCR, TCRdb re-called the 5' RACE reads, giving one row per CDR3 protein. This table holds about 920,000 distinct CDR3 sequences, roughly 12% found once. A further study also used this sample, focusing on yellow fever vaccine responses in identical twins.

Input material: PBMCs. The receptors derive from a young woman in good health.

This clonotype was detected a few times. This chain connects TRBV2 to TRBJ2-2, with D unclear. The CDR3 spans 14 residues. The germline V and J ends were trimmed by 1 base and 6 bases, with 9 bases remaining between them. Germline V gene data show CDR1 as SNHLY and CDR2 as FYNNEI. The CDR3 here is CASSEGFLAGELFF. The CDR3 nucleotides are TGTGCCAGCAGTGAAGGTTTCTTGGCCGGGGAGCTGTTTTTT.

Many counts were recorded for this clonotype. V gene TRBV10-3 combines with J gene TRBJ2-3; 7 bases align to TRBD1. The CDR3 is 14 residues long. The germline V gene has CDR1 ENHRY and CDR2 SYGVKD. Trimming at V came to 5 bases and at J to 2 bases, leaving 4 bases not matched to a gene. The CDR3 spells CAISRTGPTDTQYF. Here the CDR3 DNA reads TGTGCCATCAGTCGGACAGGCCCCACAGATACGCAGTATTTT.

This clonotype has ten or more counts. V is TRBV3-1 and J is TRBJ2-2; D not certain. The germline CDR1 and CDR2 sequences are LGHDT and YNNKEL (reference sequence). The CDR3 runs to 14 residues. Trimming removed 1 base from V and 3 bases from J, with 6 bases in between. The CDR3 sequence is CASSQVRYTGELFF. CDR3 coding DNA: TGTGCCAGCAGCCAAGTTAGGTACACCGGGGAGCTGTTTTTT.

This sequence joins TRBV24-1 and TRBJ2-3; TRBD1 agrees at 7 bases. The CDR3 extends over 15 amino acids. CDR1 and CDR2 (germline): KGHDR, SFDVKD. The V and J ends lost 1 base and 6 bases, in that order; junction bases with no gene match: 6. DNA for the CDR3: TGTGCCACCAGTGATTTATATGGGACAGCGGATACGCAGTATTTT. This codes for CATSDLYGTADTQYF.

This chain joins TRBV28 and TRBJ2-7; D may be TRBD1 (6 bases). The germline CDR1 and CDR2 sequences are MDHEN and SYDVKM. V shed 8 bases and J shed 5 bases, with 22 bases lying between them. The CDR3 consists of 15 residues. The CDR3 sequence is CASGRPHGTHNEQYV. In DNA form, the CDR3 reads TGTGCCAGCGGTCGCCCACACGGGACACACAACGAGCAGTACGTC.

This clonotype was recorded a few times. V and J are TRBV12-3 or TRBV12-4 and TRBJ2-2; 9 positions match TRBD2. The V segment lost 5 bases and the J segment 0 bases; nucleotides outside the gene matches: 7. CDR3 length equals 17 residues. CDR3 sequence: CASSPRAGGTNTGELFF. Written as DNA, the CDR3 is TGTGCCAGCAGTCCACGAGCGGGGGGAACGAACACCGGGGAGCTGTTTTTT.

The V call is TRBV3-1, the J call TRBJ2-1; D is perhaps TRBD2 (6 bases). This CDR3 contains 16 residues. The germline V gene encodes CDR1 LGHDT and CDR2 YNNKEL (reference sequence). V lost 8 bases, J lost 0 bases, and 17 bases lay in between. The CDR3 loop is CASRNERTNSYNEQFF. The CDR3 DNA reads as TGTGCCAGCCGAAATGAACGGACTAACTCCTACAATGAGCAGTTCTTC.

This sequence joins TRBV3-1 and TRBJ2-2; TRBD2 agrees at 10 bases. CDR1 is LGHDT, CDR2 YNNKEL, per germline (reference sequence). After removal of 1 base from V and 1 base from J, the junction contained 3 bases not matched to a gene. The CDR3 extends over 17 amino acids. The CDR3 coding sequence is TGTGCCAGCAGCCAAGGGGGACTAGCGTTGAACACCGGGGAGCTGTTTTTT. Translating it yields CASSQGGLALNTGELFF.

This clonotype was detected a few times. This chain connects TRBV24-1 to TRBJ1-2; D perhaps matches TRBD1 (5 bases). The CDR3 covers 14 residues. The germline gives CDR1 KGHDR, CDR2 SFDVKD. Trimming cost V 4 bases and J 4 bases, with 12 bases left between them. The chain's CDR3 is CATSDTTGFYGYTF. The CDR3 DNA is TGTGCCACCAGTGACACAACAGGATTCTATGGCTACACCTTC.

This clonotype was observed at least ten times. The rearrangement links TRBV6-1 to TRBJ2-1; TRBD2 aligns across 9 bases. V dropped 6 bases and J dropped 2; count of bases not matched to a gene: 5. The germline gives CDR1 MNHNS, CDR2 SASEGT. The CDR3 sequence is 15 residues long. CDR3 sequence: CASSRTSDPYNEQFF. The CDR3 nucleotides read TGTGCCAGCAGCAGGACTAGCGACCCCTACAATGAGCAGTTCTTC.

The CDR3 sequence: CASSSSGLAGVYEQFF. The CDR3 nucleotides are TGTGCCAGCAGCTCATCCGGACTAGCGGGAGTATATGAGCAGTTCTTC. The V call is TRBV11-3, the J call TRBJ2-1, with TRBD2 matching over 13 bases. V gave up 4 bases and J gave up 8 bases; unmatched junction bases: 8. The CDR3 covers 16 residues. CDR1 and CDR2 from the germline V gene are SGHNT and YENEEA.

This chain uses TRBV28 with TRBJ2-1, with D possibly being TRBD1 (5 bases). V was trimmed by 4 bases and J by 8 bases, leaving 18 bases between them. The germline V gene encodes CDR1 MDHEN and CDR2 SYDVKM. This CDR3 contains 15 residues. The CDR3 DNA follows: TGTGCCAGCAGTTCCTCCGCCAGGGTGGGGTATGAGCAGTTCTTC. Translation: CASSSSARVGYEQFF.

This chain connects TRBV7-8 to TRBJ1-5, with D perhaps TRBD1 (5 bases). V was shortened by 2 bases and J by 7 bases, with 9 bases between the two germline ends. Germline CDR1 SGHVS, CDR2 FQNEAQ. The CDR3 has 13 amino acids. Written as DNA, the CDR3 is TGTGCCAGCAGCTTACCTCCAGGGCAGCCCCAGCATTTT. This sequence encodes CASSLPPGQPQHF.

This clonotype has more than one count but fewer than ten. V usage is TRBV5-1 and J usage is TRBJ2-1; possible D gene TRBD2, 5 bases. The CDR3 is 14 amino acids. In germline, CDR1 is SGHRS, CDR2 YFSETQ. The V end was cut by 3 bases, the J end by 5 bases, with 12 bases between. The CDR3 DNA follows: TGCGCCAGCAGCTCCCGACTAACTAACAATGAGCAGTTCTTC. Protein: CASSSRLTNNEQFF.

This clonotype was detected only a few times. The rearrangement links TRBV20-1 to TRBJ2-7; 7 nucleotides match TRBD2. The CDR3 runs 12 residues. CDR1 and CDR2 (germline): DFQATT, SNEGSKA (reference sequence). The junction had 1 base not matched to a gene; V was cut back by 5 bases and J by 0 bases. CDR3 DNA sequence: TGCAGTGCTCGGGGGGTCTCCTACGAGCAGTACGTC. The encoded protein is CSARGVSYEQYV.

In its sample, this clonotype was seen a few times. V and J are TRBV7-9 and TRBJ2-1; 9 positions agree with TRBD2. This CDR3 is 16 amino acids long. The V and J ends lost 5 bases and 12 bases, in that order; junction bases with no gene match: 17. Germline V gene lookup returns CDR1 SEHNR and CDR2 FQNEAQ (reference sequence). Here the CDR3 reads CASSPAATSGAIPQFF. CDR3 nucleotides: TGTGCCAGCAGCCCAGCGGCGACTAGCGGAGCAATCCCGCAGTTCTTC.

This clonotype was detected only a few times. The CDR3 here is CSVDGAYEQYF. The CDR3 bases are TGCAGTGTCGACGGAGCCTACGAGCAGTACTTC. V usage is TRBV20-1 and J usage is TRBJ2-7, with D uncertain. The V and J ends lost 7 bases and 2 bases respectively, with 9 bases between them. The V gene's germline CDR1 is DFQATT and CDR2 SNEGSKA (reference sequence). The CDR3 totals 11 residues.

This clonotype was found a few times. CDR3 in amino acids: CASMRASNTEAFF. As DNA, the CDR3 is TGTGCCAGCATGAGGGCTAGTAACACTGAAGCTTTCTTT. The chain recombines TRBV2 with TRBJ1-1; no definite D call. Trimming left V 7 bases short and J 2 bases short, with 11 bases between. This CDR3 is 13 amino acids long. Per germline, CDR1 SNHLY and CDR2 FYNNEI.

This clonotype was seen a handful of times. The CDR3 DNA follows: TGCGCCAGCAGCTTGGAAACGGATTCAGATACGCAGTATTTT. It specifies CASSLETDSDTQYF. The V and J genes are TRBV5-1 and TRBJ2-3; D is undetermined. Trimming cost V 0 bases and J 4 bases, with 9 bases left between them. CDR3 length: 14 residues. Germline V lookup: CDR1 SGHRS, CDR2 YFSETQ.

This chain connects TRBV12-3 or TRBV12-4 to TRBJ2-1; no clear D gene. Trimming removed 5 bases at V and 0 bases at J, with 11 bases between. The CDR3 is made up of 15 amino acids. The CDR3 sequence: CASSQEWSSYNEQFF. The CDR3 region has the DNA TGTGCCAGCAGTCAGGAGTGGAGCTCCTACAATGAGCAGTTCTTC.

The rearrangement joins TRBV5-1 to TRBJ2-6, with D unresolved. Germline V gene sequence: CDR1 SGHRS, CDR2 YFSETQ. The CDR3 is 15 amino acids. V was trimmed by 4 bases and J by 0 bases, leaving 8 bases between them. The CDR3 DNA reads TGCGCCAGCAGCCCCCTGTTCTCTGGGGCCAACGTCCTGACTTTC. Its protein product is CASSPLFSGANVLTF.

This clonotype was found a few times. The genes are TRBV28 and TRBJ2-1; D gene ambiguous. Germline V lookup: CDR1 MDHEN, CDR2 SYDVKM. V was clipped by 6 bases and J by 0 bases, with 9 bases between them. The CDR3 length is 14 residues. The CDR3 nucleotides read TGTGCCAGCAGGAGACACAGCTCCTACAATGAGCAGTTCTTC. It yields the protein CASRRHSSYNEQFF.

The gene calls are TRBV6-1 and TRBJ1-2; D call uncertain. The V and J ends lost 8 bases and 3 bases respectively, with 19 bases between them. Germline CDR1 MNHNS, CDR2 SASEGT. The length of the CDR3 is 15 residues. The CDR3 region is CASGRSAGSHYGYTF. The CDR3 DNA is TGTGCCAGCGGCCGTTCTGCCGGGTCTCACTATGGCTACACCTTC.

This clonotype was picked up a small number of times. The chain couples TRBV12-3 or TRBV12-4 to TRBJ1-1; 7 positions match TRBD1. The CDR3 sequence is 16 residues long. Unmatched junction bases numbered 9, after V lost 5 bases and J lost 0 bases. The CDR3 DNA reads TGTGCCAGCAGTCCCGATGCGACAGGGTTGAACACTGAAGCTTTCTTT. It translates to CASSPDATGLNTEAFF.

This clonotype appeared a few times. J is TRBJ2-7 and V is TRBV29-1, with TRBD2 identical over 7 bases. The germline CDR1 and CDR2 sequences are SQVTM and ANQGSEA. The ends lost 8 bases at V and 6 bases at J; junction bases unmatched: 7. This CDR3 contains 11 residues. This chain's CDR3 is CSFAGAGEQYF. For the CDR3, the DNA is TGCAGCTTTGCGGGAGCGGGCGAGCAGTACTTC.

There are a few counts of this clonotype. The rearrangement uses TRBV2 and TRBJ2-7; the match to TRBD2 covers 10 bases. The junction had 5 bases not matched to a gene; V was cut back by 6 bases and J by 3 bases. This CDR3 comprises 14 residues. Germline V gene lookup returns CDR1 SNHLY and CDR2 FYNNEI. The CDR3 DNA is TGTGCCAGCAGGCTCCTAGCGGGAGACTACGAGCAGTACTTC. It translates to CASRLLAGDYEQYF.

The chain couples TRBV15 to TRBJ2-6; no reliable D call. Germline lookup yields CDR1 LNHNV and CDR2 YYDKDF (reference sequence). The CDR3 consists of 15 residues. Trimming shortened V by 1 base and J by 2 bases, and 6 bases separated the two germline ends. CDR3 DNA sequence: TGTGCCACCAGCAGAGGTGAGGCTGGGGCCAACGTCCTGACTTTC. Its protein is CATSRGEAGANVLTF.

This clonotype was detected only a few times. This chain links TRBV20-1 with TRBJ2-2, with 8 nucleotides matching TRBD1. Germline V gives CDR1 DFQATT, CDR2 SNEGSKA (reference sequence). There are 16 residues in the CDR3. V gave up 0 bases and J gave up 4 bases; unmatched junction bases: 7. The CDR3 loop is CSAREAGTGVTGELFF. The CDR3 DNA follows: TGCAGTGCTAGAGAAGCCGGGACAGGAGTCACCGGGGAGCTGTTTTTT.

The V call is TRBV2, the J call TRBJ2-7; 10 nucleotides align to TRBD2. This CDR3 is 15 amino acids long. The J segment lost 6 bases and the V segment lost 6 bases, leaving 11 bases of the junction unmatched. CDR1 and CDR2 (germline): SNHLY, FYNNEI. CDR3 DNA: TGTGCCAGCAGGCGAGCTAGCGGGGGTTTGGGCGAGCAGTACTTC. It encodes CASRRASGGLGEQYF.

This clonotype was counted between two and nine times. The chain couples TRBV28 to TRBJ1-2; 7 nucleotides align to TRBD1. V trimming: 4 bases; J trimming: 8 bases; junction bases outside the gene matches: 4. Looked up from germline, CDR1 is MDHEN and CDR2 is SYDVKM. This CDR3 contains 12 residues. CDR3 bases: TGTGCCAGCAGTTACCCGGACAGGGGCTACACCTTC. Translating gives CASSYPDRGYTF.